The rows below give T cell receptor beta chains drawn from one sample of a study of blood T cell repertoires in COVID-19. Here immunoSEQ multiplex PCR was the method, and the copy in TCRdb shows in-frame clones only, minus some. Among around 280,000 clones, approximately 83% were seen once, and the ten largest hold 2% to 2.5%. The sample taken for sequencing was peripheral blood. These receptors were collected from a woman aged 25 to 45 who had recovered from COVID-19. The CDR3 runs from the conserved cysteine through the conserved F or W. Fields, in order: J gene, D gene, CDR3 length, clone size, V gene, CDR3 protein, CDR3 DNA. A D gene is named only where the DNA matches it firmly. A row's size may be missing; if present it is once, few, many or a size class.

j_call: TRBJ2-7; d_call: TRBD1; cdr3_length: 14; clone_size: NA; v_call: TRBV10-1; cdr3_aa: CASSEGTGGDEQYF; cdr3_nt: TGCGCCAGCAGTGAAGGGACAGGTGGTGACGAGCAGTACTTC
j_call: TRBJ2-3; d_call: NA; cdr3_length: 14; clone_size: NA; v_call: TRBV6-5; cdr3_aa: CASMRQRYTDTQYF; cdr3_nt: TGTGCCAGCATGAGGCAGAGATACACAGATACGCAGTATTTT
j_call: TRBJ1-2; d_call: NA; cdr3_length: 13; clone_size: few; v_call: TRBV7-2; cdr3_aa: CASSLTRVYGYTF; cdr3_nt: TGTGCCAGCAGCTTAACCAGGGTCTATGGCTACACCTTC
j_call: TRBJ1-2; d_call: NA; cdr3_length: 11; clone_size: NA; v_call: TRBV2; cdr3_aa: CASSSGYGYTF; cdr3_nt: TGTGCCAGCAGTTCGGGGTACGGCTACACCTTC
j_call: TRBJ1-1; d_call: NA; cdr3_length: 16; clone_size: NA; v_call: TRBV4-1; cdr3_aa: CASSQDPSRGASEAFF; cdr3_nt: TGCGCCAGCAGCCAAGATCCCTCGCGGGGGGCGTCTGAAGCTTTCTTT
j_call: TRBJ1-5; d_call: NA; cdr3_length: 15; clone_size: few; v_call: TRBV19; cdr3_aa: CASSSRQNSNQPQHF; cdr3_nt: TGTGCCAGTAGTTCCCGACAGAATAGCAATCAGCCCCAGCATTTT
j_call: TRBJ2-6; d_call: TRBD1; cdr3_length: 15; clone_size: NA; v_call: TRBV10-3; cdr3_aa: CAISDMTGRANVLTF; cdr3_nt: TGTGCCATCAGTGACATGACAGGGCGGGCCAACGTCCTGACTTTC
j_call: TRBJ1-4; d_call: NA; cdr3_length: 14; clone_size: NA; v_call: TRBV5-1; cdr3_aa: CASSLRTANEKLFF; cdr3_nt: TGCGCCAGCAGCTTGAGAACTGCAAATGAAAAACTGTTTTTT
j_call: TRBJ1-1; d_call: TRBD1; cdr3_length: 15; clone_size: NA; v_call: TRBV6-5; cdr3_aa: CASSRQGPGSTEAFF; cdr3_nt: TGTGCCAGCAGCCGACAGGGGCCCGGGAGCACTGAAGCTTTCTTT
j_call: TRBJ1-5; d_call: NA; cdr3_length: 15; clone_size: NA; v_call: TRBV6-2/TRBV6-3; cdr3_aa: CASSYEGGLRQPQHF; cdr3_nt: TGTGCCAGCAGTTACGAAGGGGGTCTCCGACAGCCCCAGCATTTT
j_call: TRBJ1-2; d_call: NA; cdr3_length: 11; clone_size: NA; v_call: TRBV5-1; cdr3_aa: CASSLGALYTF; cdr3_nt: TGCGCCAGCAGCTTGGGGGCCCTCTACACCTTC
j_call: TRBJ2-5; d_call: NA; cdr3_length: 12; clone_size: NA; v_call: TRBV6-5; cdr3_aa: CASSRRESTQYF; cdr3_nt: TGTGCCAGCAGTAGAAGGGAGTCTACCCAGTACTTC
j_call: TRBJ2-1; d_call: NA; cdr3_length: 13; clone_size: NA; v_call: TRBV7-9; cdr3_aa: CASSFDADNEQFF; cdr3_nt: TGTGCCAGCAGCTTCGATGCGGACAATGAGCAGTTCTTC
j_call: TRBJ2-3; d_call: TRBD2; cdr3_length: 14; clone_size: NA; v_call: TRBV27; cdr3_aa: CASRIAGGTDTQYF; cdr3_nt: TGTGCCAGCCGAATAGCGGGGGGGACAGATACGCAGTATTTT
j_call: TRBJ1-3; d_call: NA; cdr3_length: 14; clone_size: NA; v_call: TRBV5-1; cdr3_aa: CASHPGTTGNTIYF; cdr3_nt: TGCGCCAGCCACCCGGGGACAACAGGAAACACCATATATTTT
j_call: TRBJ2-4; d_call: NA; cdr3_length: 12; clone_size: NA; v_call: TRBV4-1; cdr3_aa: CASSQKGGIQYF; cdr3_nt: TGCGCCAGCAGCCAGAAAGGGGGCATTCAGTACTTC
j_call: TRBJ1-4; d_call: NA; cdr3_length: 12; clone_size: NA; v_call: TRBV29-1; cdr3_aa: CSGSLRGEKLFF; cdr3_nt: TGCAGCGGGAGTCTCCGCGGGGAAAAACTGTTTTTT
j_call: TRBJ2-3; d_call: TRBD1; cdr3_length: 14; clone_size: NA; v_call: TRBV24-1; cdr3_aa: CATSGTGLTDTQYF; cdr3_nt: TGTGCCACCAGTGGGACAGGGCTGACAGATACGCAGTATTTT
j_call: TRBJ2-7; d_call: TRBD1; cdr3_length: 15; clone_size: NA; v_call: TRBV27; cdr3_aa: CASSSSYRGDYEQYF; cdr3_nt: TGTGCCAGCAGTTCATCATACAGGGGTGACTACGAGCAGTACTTC
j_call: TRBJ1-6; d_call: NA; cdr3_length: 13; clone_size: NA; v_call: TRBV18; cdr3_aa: CASSPPGGSPLHF; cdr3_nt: TGTGCCAGCTCACCACCCGGTGGTTCACCCCTCCACTTT
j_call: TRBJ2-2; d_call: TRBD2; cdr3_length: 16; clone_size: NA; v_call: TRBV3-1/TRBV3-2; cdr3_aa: CASSQVLGTSGGELFF; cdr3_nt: TGTGCCAGCAGCCAAGTTTTGGGGACTAGCGGGGGGGAGCTGTTTTTT
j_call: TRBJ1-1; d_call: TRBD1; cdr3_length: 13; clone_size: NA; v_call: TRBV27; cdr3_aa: CASSFGTDTEAFF; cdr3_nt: TGTGCCAGCAGTTTCGGGACAGACACTGAAGCTTTCTTT
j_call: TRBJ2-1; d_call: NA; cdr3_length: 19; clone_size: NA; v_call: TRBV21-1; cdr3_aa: CASSKVPRGEEREGNEQFF; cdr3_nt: TGTGCCAGCAGCAAAGTTCCCCGGGGGGAAGAGAGAGAAGGCAATGAGCAGTTCTTC
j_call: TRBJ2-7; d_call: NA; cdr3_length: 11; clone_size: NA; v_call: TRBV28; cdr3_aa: CASSLTREQYF; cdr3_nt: TGCGCCAGCAGTTTAACGCGGGAGCAGTACTTC
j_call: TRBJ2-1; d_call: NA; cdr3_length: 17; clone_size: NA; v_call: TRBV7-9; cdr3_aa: CASSLGAGGGSYNEQFF; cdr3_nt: TGTGCCAGCAGCTTAGGAGCCGGGGGTGGGAGCTACAATGAGCAGTTCTTC
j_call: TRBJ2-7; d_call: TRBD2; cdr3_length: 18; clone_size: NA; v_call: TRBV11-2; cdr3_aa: CASSFPKTGGGNAYEQYF; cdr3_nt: TGTGCCAGCAGCTTCCCGAAAACAGGCGGGGGGAACGCCTACGAGCAGTACTTC
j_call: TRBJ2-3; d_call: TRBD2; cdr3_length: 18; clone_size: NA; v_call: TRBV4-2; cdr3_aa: CASSQDIGTSGRVDTQYF; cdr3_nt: TGTGCCAGCAGCCAAGACATAGGGACTTCCGGGAGGGTAGATACGCAGTATTTT
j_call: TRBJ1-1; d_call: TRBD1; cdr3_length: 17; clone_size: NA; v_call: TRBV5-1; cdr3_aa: CASSDPGQGPYGTEAFF; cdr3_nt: TGCGCCAGCAGCGACCCGGGACAGGGGCCTTATGGCACTGAAGCTTTCTTT
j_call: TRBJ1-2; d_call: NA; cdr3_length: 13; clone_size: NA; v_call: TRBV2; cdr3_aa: CASSEGQSYGYTF; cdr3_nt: TGTGCCAGCAGTGAAGGGCAGTCATATGGCTACACCTTC